These T cell receptor beta chains were read from a single sample in a study of blood T cell repertoires in COVID-19. Clones were sequenced by immunoSEQ multiplex PCR, and TCRdb holds only the in-frame ones, with some missing. Here the sample spans roughly 430,000 clones, approximately 91% being singletons. Sequencing used PBMCs or T cells enriched from blood (not recorded which). Every receptor here comes from a woman under 30 who had been exposed to COVID-19. The CDR3 runs from the conserved cysteine through the conserved F or W. Fields, in order: V gene, J gene, CDR3 protein.

TRBV7-8	TRBJ2-7	CASSPGHYEQYF
TRBV7-9	TRBJ1-4	CASSLGQPWGKLFF
TRBV2	TRBJ2-2	CASRQGFTGELFF
TRBV4-3	TRBJ2-7	CASSQDLGGEWSYEQYF
TRBV28	TRBJ2-1	CASSLASGSNNEQFF
TRBV18	TRBJ1-5	CASSPTGAAYQPQHF
TRBV21-1	TRBJ2-7	CASSSWDRGPYEQYF
TRBV7-8	TRBJ2-3	CASSAAQGTDTQYF
TRBV7-6	TRBJ2-3	CASSLGQAGLTDTQYF
TRBV28	TRBJ2-7	CASSNQGAKRGEQYF
TRBV28	TRBJ1-1	CASSTISGGNTEAFF
TRBV21-1	TRBJ2-4	CASSKPGTILGEAKNIQYF
TRBV6-5	TRBJ1-2	CASSYGQGADGYTF
TRBV27	TRBJ2-7	CASSNIAGSSYEQYF
TRBV3-1/TRBV3-2	TRBJ2-7	CASSLFRGPTPLYEQYF
TRBV28	TRBJ1-6	CASNFPGGAGSNSPLHF
TRBV19	TRBJ2-1	CASSTGLAGANEQFF